The entry below describes one T cell receptor beta chain. This clonotype was seen more than once but under ten times. What this receptor recognizes is not known. Base qualities are not recorded, but no much larger clone differs from it by a single base. The data belong to a study (dated by TCRdb to about 2015). In terms of the full investigation: The study set out to test whether tumor-infiltrating Tregs in breast cancer get recruited from blood Tregs or are instead converted in situ from other CD4+ T cell subsets. Results and caveats for the whole study, not just this receptor: In terms of TCR gene usage, tumor memory CD4+ T cells clustered together with blood and lymph node memory CD4+ cells, as well as with lymph node naive CD4+ cells. The greatest overlap of tumor-infiltrating Treg TCR alpha and beta sequences was with tumor naive CD4+ T cells, followed next by blood naive CD4+ T cells. The validation in the larger cohort was limited to a single TCR beta V-J rearrangement instead of whole repertoires.

Full-length TCR variable regions were amplified by 5' RACE PCR with constant-region reverse primers, and semi-nested PCR with Nested Universal Primer A was subsequently performed. The ReliaPrep RNA Cell Miniprep System was used to extract total RNA, which was then reverse transcribed into 5'RACE-ready cDNA with the SMARTer RACE 5'/3' Kit. Full-length TCR alpha and beta libraries were barcoded with multiplex adaptors and sequenced on an Illumina MiSeq. Turning to the authors' computational methods: For each of nine subset-tissue groups, sequencing data from the five patients were pooled, and the groups were then compared using unsupervised clustering of TCR gene usage. The Morisita-Horn index, with shared sequences weighted by their contribution to each repertoire, was used to calculate repertoire similarity. TCRdb reanalyzed the raw reads on its own, using fastp at Q25 for trimming and MiXCR for clone calling, and kept in-frame beta chains. Identical CDR3 proteins give one entry, which carries the most common genes and DNA. For this entry, the V and J calls and clone size follow TCRdb and not the study's own pipeline. This sample gives over 25,000 distinct CDR3 sequences in total; 25% to 30% of them show up just once. The ten top clones hold about 2.5% of the sample.

Tregs were isolated as CD4+CD25+CD127-/low cells. Tregs, naive and memory CD4+ T cells from tumor, blood and ipsilateral draining lymph nodes of a handful of breast cancer patients underwent full-length TCR alpha and beta sequencing. Tumor tissue and lymph nodes obtained from ipsilateral axillary dissection were perfused with PBS, minced and then digested with collagenase I and hyaluronidase. Sorted cell populations were confirmed by FACS to exceed 90% purity. The trim is 5 bases for V and 4 bases for J, with a gap of 8 bases between the germline ends. CDR1 and CDR2 are read off the germline V gene (reference sequence) as SEHNR and FQNEAQ. Taken from cysteine to phenylalanine, the CDR3 has 12 residues. This entry keeps only the CDR3 DNA: 36 bases, framed from base 1.

The chain is made from TRBV7-9 and TRBJ2-5, with TRBD2 tentatively as D gene (5 bases match). The sequencing input was tumor-infiltrating Tregs sorted from the breast tumor. The source of this sequence is a female donor with breast cancer. The nucleotides are TGTGCCAGCAGCCCGGGGTTAGAGACCCAGTACTTC. Its coded protein is CASSPGLETQYF.